These T cell receptor beta chains were read from a single sample in a study of blood T cell repertoires in COVID-19. Here immunoSEQ multiplex PCR was the method, and the copy in TCRdb shows in-frame clones only, minus some. Of 110,000 or so clones listed, approximately 85% were seen once; the top ten hold around 3.3%. What was sequenced was peripheral blood. These receptors were collected from a man aged 40-49 years with acute or convalescent COVID-19. The CDR3 runs from the conserved cysteine through the conserved F or W. The order of the fields is D gene, V gene, clone size, J gene, CDR3 protein, CDR3 DNA. A D gene is named only where the DNA matches it firmly. Rows may omit the clone size; those that give it use once, few, many or a size class.

d_gene: NA; v_gene: TRBV7-8; abundance: NA; j_gene: TRBJ2-3; CDR3aa: CASSWLGGASDTQYF; CDR3nt: TGTGCCAGCAGCTGGCTTGGGGGGGCTTCAGATACGCAGTATTTT
d_gene: TRBD2; v_gene: TRBV13; abundance: NA; j_gene: TRBJ2-3; CDR3aa: CASSSREGGSTDTQYF; CDR3nt: TGTGCCAGCAGCTCCCGGGAGGGTGGATCCACAGATACGCAGTATTTT
d_gene: NA; v_gene: TRBV4-1; abundance: NA; j_gene: TRBJ1-5; CDR3aa: CASSQTQGNNQPQHF; CDR3nt: TGCGCCAGCAGCCAAACACAGGGAAACAATCAGCCCCAGCATTTT
d_gene: TRBD1; v_gene: TRBV19; abundance: NA; j_gene: TRBJ2-5; CDR3aa: CATIGGTGGPQETQYF; CDR3nt: TGTGCCACCATTGGTGGGACAGGGGGGCCCCAAGAGACCCAGTACTTC
d_gene: TRBD2; v_gene: TRBV4-1; abundance: NA; j_gene: TRBJ2-7; CDR3aa: CASSPSGTYEQYF; CDR3nt: TGCGCCAGCAGCCCGAGCGGGACCTACGAGCAGTACTTC
d_gene: NA; v_gene: TRBV11-2; abundance: NA; j_gene: TRBJ1-2; CDR3aa: CASSSLGGRLNYGYTF; CDR3nt: TGTGCCAGCAGCTCTCTAGGGGGACGGCTTAACTATGGCTACACCTTC
d_gene: NA; v_gene: TRBV29-1; abundance: NA; j_gene: TRBJ1-6; CDR3aa: CSVQKGGGSPLHF; CDR3nt: TGCAGCGTTCAAAAAGGGGGTGGTTCACCCCTCCACTTT
d_gene: NA; v_gene: TRBV6-2/TRBV6-3; abundance: NA; j_gene: TRBJ2-1; CDR3aa: CASSYAGSSYNEQFF; CDR3nt: TGTGCCAGCAGTTATGCGGGGAGCTCCTACAATGAGCAGTTCTTC
d_gene: NA; v_gene: TRBV18; abundance: NA; j_gene: TRBJ1-4; CDR3aa: CASSPGGPTNEKLFF; CDR3nt: TGTGCCAGCTCACCGGGGGGGCCAACTAATGAAAAACTGTTTTTT
d_gene: TRBD1; v_gene: TRBV19; abundance: NA; j_gene: TRBJ1-5; CDR3aa: CASRSGTGVNQPQHF; CDR3nt: TGTGCCAGTAGATCCGGGACAGGAGTCAATCAGCCCCAGCATTTT
d_gene: NA; v_gene: TRBV30; abundance: NA; j_gene: TRBJ2-1; CDR3aa: CAWRAYNEQFF; CDR3nt: TGTGCCTGGAGAGCGTACAATGAGCAGTTCTTC
d_gene: TRBD2; v_gene: TRBV5-1; abundance: NA; j_gene: TRBJ2-1; CDR3aa: CASSQSGLGKNGEQFF; CDR3nt: TGCGCCAGCAGCCAATCCGGACTAGGGAAAAACGGTGAGCAGTTCTTC
d_gene: NA; v_gene: TRBV6-2/TRBV6-3; abundance: NA; j_gene: TRBJ2-2; CDR3aa: CASSYSNWGRAGELFF; CDR3nt: TGTGCCAGCAGTTACTCGAACTGGGGGCGTGCCGGGGAGCTGTTTTTT
d_gene: TRBD2; v_gene: TRBV7-9; abundance: NA; j_gene: TRBJ2-3; CDR3aa: CASSLLAGSTDTQYF; CDR3nt: TGTGCCAGCAGCCTCCTAGCGGGGAGCACAGATACGCAGTATTTT
d_gene: NA; v_gene: TRBV4-3; abundance: NA; j_gene: TRBJ1-2; CDR3aa: CASSLGGYGYTF; CDR3nt: TGCGCCAGCAGCCTAGGAGGTTATGGCTACACCTTC
d_gene: NA; v_gene: TRBV5-1; abundance: NA; j_gene: TRBJ1-3; CDR3aa: CASSPTSSGNTIYF; CDR3nt: TGCGCCAGCAGTCCAACGAGCTCTGGAAACACCATATATTTT
d_gene: NA; v_gene: TRBV7-2; abundance: NA; j_gene: TRBJ2-7; CDR3aa: CASSLEEGYEQYF; CDR3nt: TGTGCCAGCAGCTTGGAGGAGGGGTACGAGCAGTACTTC
d_gene: NA; v_gene: TRBV18; abundance: NA; j_gene: TRBJ2-2; CDR3aa: CASSAGITGELFF; CDR3nt: TGTGCCAGCTCAGCGGGGATCACCGGGGAGCTGTTTTTT
d_gene: TRBD1; v_gene: TRBV11-2; abundance: NA; j_gene: TRBJ1-4; CDR3aa: CASSRDRGEKLFF; CDR3nt: TGTGCCAGCAGCCGGGACAGGGGTGAAAAACTGTTTTTT
d_gene: NA; v_gene: TRBV5-1; abundance: NA; j_gene: TRBJ2-5; CDR3aa: CASSFRDTVRETQYF; CDR3nt: TGCGCCAGCAGCTTTCGGGACACAGTCAGAGAGACCCAGTACTTC
d_gene: NA; v_gene: TRBV7-9; abundance: NA; j_gene: TRBJ1-1; CDR3aa: CASSANRAAGAEAFF; CDR3nt: TGTGCCAGCAGCGCTAACAGGGCCGCGGGGGCTGAAGCTTTCTTT
d_gene: NA; v_gene: TRBV30; abundance: few; j_gene: TRBJ1-6; CDR3aa: CAWNGQYYNSPLHF; CDR3nt: TGTGCCTGGAACGGACAATACTATAATTCACCCCTCCACTTT
d_gene: TRBD2; v_gene: TRBV11-2; abundance: once; j_gene: TRBJ2-6; CDR3aa: CASSLSGGAGANVLTF; CDR3nt: TGTGCCAGCAGCTTGAGCGGGGGGGCTGGGGCCAACGTCCTGACTTTC
d_gene: TRBD2; v_gene: TRBV5-4; abundance: NA; j_gene: TRBJ2-2; CDR3aa: CASSPSGAFTGELFF; CDR3nt: TGTGCCAGCAGCCCTAGCGGGGCATTCACCGGGGAGCTGTTTTTT
d_gene: NA; v_gene: TRBV24-1; abundance: NA; j_gene: TRBJ2-6; CDR3aa: CATSDSISGAGANVLTF; CDR3nt: TGTGCCACCAGTGATTCCATATCAGGGGCTGGGGCCAACGTCCTGACTTTC
d_gene: NA; v_gene: TRBV24-1; abundance: NA; j_gene: TRBJ1-6; CDR3aa: CATAGNSPLHF; CDR3nt: TGTGCCACCGCGGGTAATTCACCCCTCCACTTT
d_gene: NA; v_gene: TRBV7-2; abundance: few; j_gene: TRBJ1-5; CDR3aa: CASSLKGDIYQPQHF; CDR3nt: TGTGCCAGCAGCTTAAAAGGGGACATCTATCAGCCCCAGCATTTT
d_gene: TRBD1; v_gene: TRBV24-1; abundance: NA; j_gene: TRBJ1-2; CDR3aa: CATSDSGQEIPYGYTF; CDR3nt: TGTGCCACCAGTGATTCGGGACAGGAAATACCCTATGGCTACACCTTC
d_gene: TRBD2; v_gene: TRBV6-1; abundance: NA; j_gene: TRBJ2-3; CDR3aa: CASSEVKRGGFTQYF; CDR3nt: TGTGCCAGCAGTGAAGTCAAGCGGGGGGGCTTTACGCAGTATTTT
d_gene: NA; v_gene: TRBV19; abundance: NA; j_gene: TRBJ2-4; CDR3aa: CASQGQPKNIQYF; CDR3nt: TGTGCCAGTCAAGGACAGCCCAAAAACATTCAGTACTTC
d_gene: NA; v_gene: TRBV12-3/TRBV12-4; abundance: once; j_gene: TRBJ2-1; CDR3aa: CASSFRGSDEQFF; CDR3nt: TGTGCCAGCAGTTTTCGGGGGAGCGATGAGCAGTTCTTC
d_gene: NA; v_gene: TRBV6-7; abundance: NA; j_gene: TRBJ1-1; CDR3aa: CASSYSTLPTGNTEAFF; CDR3nt: TGTGCCAGCAGTTACTCGACGTTACCCACGGGAAACACTGAAGCTTTCTTT
d_gene: NA; v_gene: TRBV3-1/TRBV3-2; abundance: NA; j_gene: TRBJ1-1; CDR3aa: CASSQVPGELGTEAFF; CDR3nt: TGTGCCAGCAGCCAAGTTCCGGGGGAACTTGGCACTGAAGCTTTCTTT
d_gene: TRBD2; v_gene: TRBV15; abundance: NA; j_gene: TRBJ2-3; CDR3aa: CATSSPTSGSTDTQYF; CDR3nt: TGTGCCACCAGCAGCCCGACTAGCGGAAGCACAGATACGCAGTATTTT
d_gene: NA; v_gene: TRBV10-1; abundance: NA; j_gene: TRBJ1-6; CDR3aa: CASSEHLNSPLHF; CDR3nt: TGCGCCAGCAGTGAACACCTTAATTCACCCCTCCACTTT
d_gene: TRBD1; v_gene: TRBV2; abundance: once; j_gene: TRBJ1-1; CDR3aa: CASRAQGARAFF; CDR3nt: TGTGCCAGCAGGGCACAGGGGGCCCGGGCTTTCTTT
d_gene: TRBD1; v_gene: TRBV24-1; abundance: NA; j_gene: TRBJ2-7; CDR3aa: CATRSSPGQGSYEQYF; CDR3nt: TGTGCCACCAGATCATCTCCGGGACAGGGGAGCTACGAGCAGTACTTC
d_gene: TRBD2; v_gene: TRBV9; abundance: once; j_gene: TRBJ2-3; CDR3aa: CASSSGLAGVTDTQYF; CDR3nt: TGTGCCAGCAGCAGCGGACTAGCGGGGGTCACAGATACGCAGTATTTT
d_gene: NA; v_gene: TRBV7-9; abundance: NA; j_gene: TRBJ2-3; CDR3aa: CASSPGVATDTQYF; CDR3nt: TGTGCCAGCAGCCCGGGGGTGGCCACAGATACGCAGTATTTT
d_gene: TRBD2; v_gene: TRBV11-3; abundance: NA; j_gene: TRBJ2-1; CDR3aa: CASSLLAGGRGNEQFF; CDR3nt: TGTGCCAGCAGCCTTCTAGCGGGGGGGCGAGGCAATGAGCAGTTCTTC
d_gene: NA; v_gene: TRBV5-6; abundance: NA; j_gene: TRBJ2-1; CDR3aa: CASSVGAAYNEQFF; CDR3nt: TGTGCCAGCAGCGTTGGGGCGGCCTACAATGAGCAGTTCTTC